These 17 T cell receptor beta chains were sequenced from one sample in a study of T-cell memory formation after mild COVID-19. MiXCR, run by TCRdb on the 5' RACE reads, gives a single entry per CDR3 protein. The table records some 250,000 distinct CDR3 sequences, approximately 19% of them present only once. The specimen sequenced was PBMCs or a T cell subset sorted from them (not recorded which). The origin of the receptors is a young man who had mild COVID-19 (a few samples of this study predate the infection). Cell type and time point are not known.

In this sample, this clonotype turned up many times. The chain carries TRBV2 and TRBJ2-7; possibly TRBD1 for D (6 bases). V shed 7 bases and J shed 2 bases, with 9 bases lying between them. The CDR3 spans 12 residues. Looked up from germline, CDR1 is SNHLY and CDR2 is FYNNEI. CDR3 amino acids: CASKRTAYEQYF. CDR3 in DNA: TGTGCCAGCAAGAGGACAGCCTACGAGCAGTACTTC.

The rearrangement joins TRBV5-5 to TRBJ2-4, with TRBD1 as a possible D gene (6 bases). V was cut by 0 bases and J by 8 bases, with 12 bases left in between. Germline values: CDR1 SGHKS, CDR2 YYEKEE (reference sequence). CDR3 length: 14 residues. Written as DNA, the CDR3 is TGTGCCAGCAGCTTGGAATGGGGGCAGGACATTCAGTACTTC. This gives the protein CASSLEWGQDIQYF.

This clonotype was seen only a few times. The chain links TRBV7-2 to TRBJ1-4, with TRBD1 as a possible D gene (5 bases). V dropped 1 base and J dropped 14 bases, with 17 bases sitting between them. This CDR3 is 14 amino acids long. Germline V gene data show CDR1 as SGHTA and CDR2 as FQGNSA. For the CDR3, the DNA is TGTGCCAGCAGCTTAGTCTCCACTGAGGGGTTCCTGTTTTTT. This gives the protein CASSLVSTEGFLFF.

The CDR3 coding sequence is TGTGCCAGTAGTTCCAAGACTAGGGCGGGAATTCAGTACTTC. This translates into CASSSKTRAGIQYF. The chain combines TRBV19 with TRBJ2-4; TRBD2 might be the D (6 bases). This CDR3 comprises 14 residues. Looked up from germline, CDR1 is LNHDA and CDR2 is SQIVND (reference sequence). The V end was cut by 5 bases, the J end by 10 bases, with 18 bases between.

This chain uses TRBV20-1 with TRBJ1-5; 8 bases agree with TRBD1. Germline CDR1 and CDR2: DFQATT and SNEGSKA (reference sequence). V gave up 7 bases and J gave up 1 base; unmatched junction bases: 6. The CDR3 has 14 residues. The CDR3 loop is CSVQGARSNQPQHF. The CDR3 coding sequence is TGCAGTGTTCAGGGGGCGCGAAGCAATCAGCCCCAGCATTTT.

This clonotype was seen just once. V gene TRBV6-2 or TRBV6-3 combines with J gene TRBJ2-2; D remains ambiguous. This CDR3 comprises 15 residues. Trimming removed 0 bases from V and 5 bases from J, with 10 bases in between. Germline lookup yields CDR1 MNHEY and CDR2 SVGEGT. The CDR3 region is CASSYSIGRTGELFF. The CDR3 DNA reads TGTGCCAGCAGTTACTCGATAGGCCGTACCGGGGAGCTGTTTTTT.

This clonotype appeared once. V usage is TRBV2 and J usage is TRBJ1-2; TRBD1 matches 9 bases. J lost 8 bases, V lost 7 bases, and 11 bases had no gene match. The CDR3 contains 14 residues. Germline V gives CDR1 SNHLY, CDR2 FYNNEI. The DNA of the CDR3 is TGTGCCAGCAAACTCGAACAGGGGGCTAACGGCTACACCTTC. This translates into CASKLEQGANGYTF.

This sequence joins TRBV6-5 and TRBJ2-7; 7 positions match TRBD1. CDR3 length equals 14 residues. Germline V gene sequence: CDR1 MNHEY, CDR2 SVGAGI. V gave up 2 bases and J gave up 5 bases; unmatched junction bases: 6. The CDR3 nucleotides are TGTGCCAGCAGTTACCGACAGGGTTTTAACGAGCAGTACTTC. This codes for CASSYRQGFNEQYF.

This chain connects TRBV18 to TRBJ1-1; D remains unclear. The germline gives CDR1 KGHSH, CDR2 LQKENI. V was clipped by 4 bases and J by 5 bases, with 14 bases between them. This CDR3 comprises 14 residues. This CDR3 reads CASSLPPRATEAFF. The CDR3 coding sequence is TGTGCCAGCTCACTACCTCCCCGGGCGACTGAAGCTTTCTTT.

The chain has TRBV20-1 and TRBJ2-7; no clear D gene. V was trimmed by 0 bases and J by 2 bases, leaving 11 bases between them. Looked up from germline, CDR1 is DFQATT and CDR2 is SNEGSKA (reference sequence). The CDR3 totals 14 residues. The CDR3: CSARDLATTYEQYF. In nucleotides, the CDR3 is TGCAGTGCTAGAGATCTTGCAACTACCTACGAGCAGTACTTC.

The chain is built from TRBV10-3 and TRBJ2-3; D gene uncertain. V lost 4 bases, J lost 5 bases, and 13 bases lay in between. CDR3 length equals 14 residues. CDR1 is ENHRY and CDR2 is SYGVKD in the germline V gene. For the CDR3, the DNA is TGTGCCATCAGTGCGGTCTCGACGGAAGATACGCAGTATTTT. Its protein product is CAISAVSTEDTQYF.

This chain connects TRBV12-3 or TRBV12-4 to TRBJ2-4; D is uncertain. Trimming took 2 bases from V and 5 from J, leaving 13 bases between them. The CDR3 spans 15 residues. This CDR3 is CASSLRKAEQNIQYF. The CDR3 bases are TGTGCCAGCAGTTTAAGGAAAGCCGAACAAAACATTCAGTACTTC.

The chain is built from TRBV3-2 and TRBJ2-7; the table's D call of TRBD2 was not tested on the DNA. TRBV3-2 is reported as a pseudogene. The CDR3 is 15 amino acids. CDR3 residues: CASSQGGGPQYEQYF. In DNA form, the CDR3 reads TGTGCCAGCAGCCAGGGCGGGGGGCCGCAATACGAGCAGTACTTC.

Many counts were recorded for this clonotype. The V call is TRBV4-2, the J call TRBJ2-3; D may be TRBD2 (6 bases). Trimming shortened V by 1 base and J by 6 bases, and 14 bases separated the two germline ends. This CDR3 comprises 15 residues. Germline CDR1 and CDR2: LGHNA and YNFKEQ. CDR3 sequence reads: CASSQAQTRSDTQYF. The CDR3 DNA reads TGTGCCAGCAGCCAAGCCCAGACTAGATCGGATACGCAGTATTTT.

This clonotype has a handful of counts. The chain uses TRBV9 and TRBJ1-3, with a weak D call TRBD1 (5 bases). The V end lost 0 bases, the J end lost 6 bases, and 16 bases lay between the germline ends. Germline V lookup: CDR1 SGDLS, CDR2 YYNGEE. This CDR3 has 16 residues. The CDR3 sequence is CASSVAQGVPENTIYF. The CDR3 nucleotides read TGTGCCAGCAGCGTAGCTCAGGGTGTTCCGGAAAACACCATATATTTT.

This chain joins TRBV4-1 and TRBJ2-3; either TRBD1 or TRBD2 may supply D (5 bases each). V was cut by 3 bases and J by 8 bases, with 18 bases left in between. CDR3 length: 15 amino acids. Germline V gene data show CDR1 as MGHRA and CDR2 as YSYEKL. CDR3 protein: CASSQGRDPSLTQYF. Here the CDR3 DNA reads TGCGCCAGCAGCCAGGGAAGGGACCCTTCCCTTACGCAGTATTTT.

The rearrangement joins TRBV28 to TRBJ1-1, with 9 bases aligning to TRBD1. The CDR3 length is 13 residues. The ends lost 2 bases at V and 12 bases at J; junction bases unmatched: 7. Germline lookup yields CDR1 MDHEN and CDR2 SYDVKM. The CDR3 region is CASSLRDREKTFF. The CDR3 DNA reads TGTGCCAGCAGTTTAAGGGACAGGGAGAAAACTTTCTTT.